The 8 T cell receptor beta chains in this list originate from one sample, sequenced in a study of T cells in Graves' hyperthyroidism and ophthalmopathy. Amplification yielded TCR beta CDR3 regions, with RNA transcripts as the source. The study used the HTBI primer set for a first-round RT-PCR of the TCR CDR3. TCRdb called the multiplex PCR reads again in MiXCR, with one record for every CDR3 protein. Of around 250,000 distinct CDR3 sequences listed, less than 15% were seen once; the top ten hold about an eighth. Material: blood. These receptors were collected from a woman in her 40s with Graves' hyperthyroidism that later progressed to Graves' ophthalmopathy.

This clonotype has a handful of counts. The rearrangement joins TRBV20-1 to TRBJ2-7; 8 bases align to TRBD1. The CDR3 sequence is 13 residues long. CDR1 is DFQATT, CDR2 SNEGSKA, per germline (reference sequence). With 1 base clipped from V and 4 bases from J, the junction kept 3 bases outside the gene matches. The CDR3 is CSARGRTGYEQYF. CDR3 sequence (DNA): TGCAGTGCTAGAGGGCGGACAGGGTACGAGCAGTACTTC.

This clonotype was detected many times. The V gene is TRBV3-1, the J gene TRBJ2-1; 10 bases match TRBD2. J was trimmed by 6 bases and V by 7 bases; bases with no gene match: 12. Per germline, CDR1 LGHDT and CDR2 YNNKEL (reference sequence). The CDR3 has 16 residues. The CDR3: CASTSASGSRFNEQFF. The CDR3 bases are TGTGCCAGCACGTCGGCTAGCGGGAGTCGGTTCAATGAGCAGTTCTTC.

This clonotype has ten or more counts. The rearrangement joins TRBV6-1 to TRBJ1-1; 9 nucleotides align to TRBD1. CDR1 is MNHNS and CDR2 is SASEGT in the germline V gene. Trimming cost V 6 bases and J 0 bases; bases outside gene matches: 5. The CDR3 is 15 amino acids. The CDR3 loop reads CASRTGGGMNTEAFF. The CDR3 DNA reads as TGTGCCAGCAGGACAGGGGGAGGGATGAACACTGAAGCTTTCTTT.

This clonotype was seen repeatedly, ten times or more. This rearrangement joins TRBV2 to TRBJ1-1, with 8 bases lining up with TRBD1. V shed 5 bases, J shed 6 bases, and the junction held 11 bases outside the gene matches. CDR3 length: 15 residues. Germline lookup yields CDR1 SNHLY and CDR2 FYNNEI. This CDR3 is CASSQDRVLLPEAFF. The CDR3 DNA reads as TGTGCCAGCAGTCAGGACAGGGTATTACTCCCTGAAGCTTTCTTT. The full variable domain, its missing parts supplied by reference TRBV2 and TRBJ1-1, is EPEVTQTPSHQVTQMGQEVILRCVPISNHLYFYWYRQILGQKVEFLVSFYNNEISEKSEIFDDQFSVERPDGSNFTLKIRSTKLEDSAMYFCASSQDRVLLPEAFFGQGTRLTVV.

This clonotype was observed many times. This chain links TRBV30 with TRBJ2-4, with a tentative D call TRBD2 (6 bases). V was clipped by 2 bases and J by 3 bases, with 8 bases between them. The CDR3 is made up of 13 amino acids. The germline V gene has CDR1 GTSNPN and CDR2 SVGIG (reference sequence). The DNA for the CDR3 is TGTGCCTGGAGTACGGGGGTCAAAAACATTCAGTACTTC. Residues: CAWSTGVKNIQYF. The entire variable domain, with the rest obtained from reference TRBV30 and TRBJ2-4, is as follows: SQTIHQWPATLVQPVGSPLSLECTVEGTSNPNLYWYRQAAGRGLQLLFYSVGIGQISSEVPQNLSASRPQDRQFILSSKKLLLSDSGFYLCAWSTGVKNIQYFGAGTRLSVL.

This clonotype was detected a few times. At one of its ends the junction is not consistent with the germline gene, which may arise from a read error. V and J are TRBV18 and TRBJ2-7; D is ambiguous. Germline V gene data show CDR1 as KGHSH and CDR2 as LQKENI. The CDR3 has 15 residues. The CDR3 reads CARSPTLADPYEQYF. CDR3 DNA sequence: TGTGCCAGATCACCGACATTAGCTGATCCCTACGAGCAGTACTTC.

There are a few counts of this clonotype. The genes are TRBV14 and TRBJ2-3, with 13 bases lining up with TRBD2. The CDR3 extends over 16 amino acids. V shed 4 bases and J 3 bases; nucleotides not matched to a gene: 4. CDR1 is SGHDN, CDR2 FVKESK, per germline. The CDR3: CASSRGLAGVTDTQYF. DNA of the CDR3: TGTGCCAGCAGCCGAGGACTAGCGGGAGTAACAGATACGCAGTATTTT.

This clonotype occurred many times. The chain joins TRBV7-2 to TRBJ2-1; 9 positions match TRBD2. From germline, CDR1 is SGHTA and CDR2 FQGNSA. J lost 3 bases, V lost 1 base, and 1 base had no gene match. The CDR3 loop spans 15 amino acids. The CDR3 region has the DNA TGTGCCAGCAGCTTAGGCGGGAGGGACTACAATGAGCAGTTCTTC. As protein: CASSLGGRDYNEQFF. The variable domain in full, completed from reference TRBV7-2 and TRBJ2-1, reads GAGVSQSPSNKVTEKGKDVELRCDPISGHTALYWYRQSLGQGLEFLIYFQGNSAPDKSGLPSDRFSAERTGGSVSTLTIQRTQQEDSAVYLCASSLGGRDYNEQFFGPGTRLTVL.